The 31 T cell receptor beta chains presented below share a single source sample, sequenced in a study of blood T cell repertoires in COVID-19 (TCRdb year 2020). Libraries were constructed by the immunoSEQ multiplex PCR assay. TCRdb limited this immuneACCESS table to in-frame rearrangements with V and J called. A share of clones is missing; checked studies link under half to unresolved V genes, and the rest is unexplained. The sample data list roughly 110,000 clones, and 85% to 90% of these were observed just once. The ten top clones hold 4.6% of the sample. Material: peripheral blood. The receptor source for this set is a woman in her forties or fifties with acute or convalescent COVID-19.

The genes are TRBV6-6 and TRBJ2-3; 7 positions match TRBD2. V lost 6 bases to trimming and J lost 0 bases; unmatched junction nucleotides: 9. Germline CDR1 is MNHNY and CDR2 is SVGAGI (reference sequence). The CDR3 has 16 residues. The CDR3 loop reads CASSRLAPRSTDTQYF. In nucleotides, the CDR3 is TGTGCCAGCAGCAGACTAGCACCTAGAAGCACAGATACGCAGTATTTT.

Turning to this clone: The junction departs from the called germline gene at one end, perhaps through a read error. The chain uses TRBV4-1 and TRBJ2-7; 8 nucleotides line up with TRBD1. CDR3 size: 15 residues. In germline, CDR1 is MGHRA, CDR2 YSYEKL. The CDR3 here is CASSEDRGEGYEQYF. As DNA, the CDR3 is TGCGCCAGCAGCGAAGACAGGGGAGAAGGCTACGAGCAGTACTTC.

This clone was recorded only once. The chain recombines TRBV27 with TRBJ1-1; no definite D call. CDR3 size: 14 residues. CDR1 is MNHEY and CDR2 is SMNVEV in the germline V gene (reference sequence). The V gene lost 0 bases and the J gene lost 7 bases, with 12 bases spanning the gap. The CDR3 DNA is TGTGCCAGCAGTTTATCCTCCGGAGGCTTTGAAGCTTTCTTT. It specifies CASSLSSGGFEAFF.

V is TRBV29-1 and J is TRBJ2-4; D perhaps matches TRBD1 (5 bases). V lost 6 bases and J lost 8, with 20 bases in between. Looked up from germline, CDR1 is SQVTM and CDR2 is ANQGSEA. This CDR3 spans 14 amino acids. The DNA for the CDR3 is TGCAGCGTCTACCCGGACACCCCCTGGGACATTCAGTACTTC. It translates to CSVYPDTPWDIQYF.

The chain links TRBV9 to TRBJ1-1, with a possible D match to TRBD1 (5 bases). V was pared by 0 bases and J by 5 bases, with 11 bases between. Per the germline V gene, CDR1 is SGDLS and CDR2 is YYNGEE. The length of the CDR3 is 14 residues. This chain's CDR3 is CASSVGQPGTEAFF. The CDR3 DNA reads TGTGCCAGCAGCGTAGGACAGCCCGGGACTGAAGCTTTCTTT.

The V gene is TRBV29-1, the J gene TRBJ2-7; 9 nucleotides line up with TRBD1. J lost 9 bases, V lost 5 bases, and 14 bases had no gene match. The V gene's germline CDR1 is SQVTM and CDR2 ANQGSEA. This CDR3 is built from 14 residues. The CDR3 sequence: CSVRSGTGPSVQYF. The DNA for the CDR3 is TGCAGCGTTCGGTCCGGGACAGGGCCTTCCGTGCAGTACTTC.

This clone has only a few counts. The gene calls are TRBV5-4 and TRBJ2-3; D may be TRBD2 (6 bases). Per germline, CDR1 SGHNT and CDR2 YYREEE (reference sequence). V dropped 4 bases and J dropped 2 bases, with 14 bases sitting between them. The length of the CDR3 is 15 residues. The CDR3 DNA reads as TGTGCCAGCAGCCCTGGGCGGGGCCTCACAGATACGCAGTATTTT. It encodes CASSPGRGLTDTQYF.

The chain is built from TRBV30 and TRBJ1-3, with 7 bases matching TRBD1. This CDR3 comprises 13 residues. Germline values: CDR1 GTSNPN, CDR2 SVGIG (reference sequence). V was pared by 5 bases and J by 4 bases, with 5 bases of the junction left unmatched. The CDR3 nucleotides read TGTGCCTGGGGTCTACAGGGGGGAAACACCATATATTTT. It codes for CAWGLQGGNTIYF.

This clone has only one observation. The V and J genes are TRBV5-1 and TRBJ2-7; maybe TRBD1 (6 bases). From germline, CDR1 is SGHRS and CDR2 YFSETQ. This CDR3 has 14 amino acids. The germline V and J ends were trimmed by 4 bases and 2 bases, with 13 bases remaining between them. DNA of the CDR3: TGCGCCAGCAGCACAGACAGGACGCCCTACGAGCAGTACTTC. It yields the protein CASSTDRTPYEQYF.

This chain uses TRBV2 with TRBJ2-3; 8 nucleotides match TRBD1. Losses at the gene ends were 6 bases for V and 2 bases for J; bases not matched to a gene: 10. Germline CDR1 is SNHLY and CDR2 is FYNNEI. The CDR3 length is 16 residues. CDR3 nucleotide sequence: TGTGCCAGCAGACTTAGCCCGGGACAGGTCACAGATACGCAGTATTTT. Translation gives CASRLSPGQVTDTQYF.

This chain links TRBV7-9 with TRBJ2-7; possibly TRBD1 for D (6 bases). The germline V and J ends were trimmed by 5 bases and 2 bases, with 10 bases remaining between them. The CDR3 runs to 13 residues. The germline CDR1 and CDR2 sequences are SEHNR and FQNEAQ (reference sequence). The CDR3 sequence is CASSADSTYEQYF. CDR3 nucleotide sequence: TGTGCCAGCAGCGCGGACAGCACCTACGAGCAGTACTTC.

The chain is built from TRBV4-3 and TRBJ2-3; D is possibly TRBD1 (6 bases). The CDR3 is 15 amino acids. V shed 1 base and J shed 0 bases, with 8 bases lying between them. Per the germline V gene, CDR1 is LGHNA and CDR2 is YSLEER. CDR3 protein: CASSQGQGSTDTQYF. The DNA of the CDR3 is TGCGCCAGCAGCCAAGGGCAGGGGAGCACAGATACGCAGTATTTT.

The chain links TRBV6-5 to TRBJ1-2, with TRBD1 matching 7 bases. CDR1 and CDR2 (germline): MNHEY, SVGAGI. V was pared by 5 bases and J by 2 bases, with 2 bases of the junction left unmatched. The CDR3 has 13 amino acids. CDR3 DNA: TGTGCCAGCAGTCTGGACAGGAACTATGGCTACACCTTC. Translated: CASSLDRNYGYTF.

This sequence joins TRBV9 and TRBJ1-6; 7 bases line up with TRBD1. The germline V gene encodes CDR1 SGDLS and CDR2 YYNGEE. Losses at the gene ends were 4 bases for V and 0 bases for J; bases not matched to a gene: 10. The CDR3 length is 18 residues. The CDR3 reads CASSYNQGDRSYNSPLHF. The CDR3, as DNA: TGTGCCAGCAGCTACAACCAGGGGGACCGCTCCTATAATTCACCCCTCCACTTT.

This clone was seen only once. The V gene is TRBV19, the J gene TRBJ1-5, with 8 bases aligning to TRBD1. The junction had 6 bases not matched to a gene; V was cut back by 5 bases and J by 0 bases. Germline V gives CDR1 LNHDA, CDR2 SQIVND (reference sequence). CDR3 length equals 16 residues. The CDR3: CASSARQGNSNQPQHF. The CDR3 DNA is TGTGCCAGTAGTGCCCGACAGGGGAATAGCAATCAGCCCCAGCATTTT.

The chain couples TRBV27 to TRBJ2-1; D ambiguous. The CDR3 sequence is 15 residues long. V gave up 6 bases and J gave up 0 bases, with 12 bases separating them. Germline CDR1 reads MNHEY; CDR2 reads SMNVEV (reference sequence). Written as DNA, the CDR3 is TGTGCCAGCAGCCCCCCGTACAGCTCCTACAATGAGCAGTTCTTC. Protein sequence: CASSPPYSSYNEQFF.

J is TRBJ1-1 and V is TRBV10-1; D is unresolved. The ends were cut back, 0 bases at V and 1 base at J, with 3 bases in the middle. Per germline, CDR1 WNHNN and CDR2 SYGVQD (reference sequence). The CDR3 runs 13 residues. The CDR3 here is CASSESQNTEAFF. The CDR3 DNA follows: TGCGCCAGCAGTGAGTCCCAGAACACTGAAGCTTTCTTT.

This rearrangement joins TRBV7-2 to TRBJ1-5, with D uncertain. CDR3 length equals 17 residues. V was pared by 1 base and J by 9 bases, with 22 bases between. Germline loops: CDR1 SGHTA, CDR2 FQGNSA. The CDR3 here is CASSLGPRGHPLSPQHF. The CDR3 region has the DNA TGTGCCAGCAGCTTAGGACCGAGAGGGCACCCCTTGTCGCCCCAGCATTTT.

The rearrangement joins TRBV7-3 to TRBJ2-3; TRBD1 is a possible D gene (6 bases). Germline values: CDR1 SGHTA, CDR2 FQGTGA. The CDR3 spans 13 residues. V shed 4 bases and J shed 6 bases, with 11 bases lying between them. The CDR3 DNA follows: TGTGCCAGCAGCTCAATTACAGGGGATACGCAGTATTTT. Its protein product is CASSSITGDTQYF.

The chain carries TRBV28 and TRBJ2-7, with D tentatively TRBD1 (6 bases). The V gene's germline CDR1 is MDHEN and CDR2 SYDVKM. The V end lost 6 bases, the J end lost 5 bases, and 17 bases lay between the germline ends. CDR3 length: 14 amino acids. The CDR3 DNA is TGTGCCAGCAGAGAGGGGGTGTCTTTGAACGAGCAGTACTTC. This sequence encodes CASREGVSLNEQYF.

The chain uses TRBV6-2 or TRBV6-3 and TRBJ1-2, with TRBD1 matching 8 bases. V dropped 6 bases and J dropped 7; count of bases not matched to a gene: 7. Germline-derived CDR1 and CDR2 are MNHEY and SVGEGT. The CDR3 is 13 amino acids. The CDR3 spells CASSHDRGVGYTF. The DNA of the CDR3 is TGTGCCAGCAGCCACGACAGGGGAGTTGGCTACACCTTC.

The V and J genes are TRBV7-9 and TRBJ1-5; 9 bases match TRBD1. The junction had 5 bases not matched to a gene; V was cut back by 4 bases and J by 4 bases. Looked up from germline, CDR1 is SEHNR and CDR2 is FQNEAQ (reference sequence). This CDR3 has 15 amino acids. CDR3 sequence reads: CASSSTGGPNQPQHF. CDR3 coding DNA: TGTGCCAGCAGCTCTACAGGGGGCCCAAATCAGCCCCAGCATTTT. Variable domain in full (rest from reference TRBV7-9 and TRBJ1-5): DTGVSQNPRHKITKRGQNVTFRCDPISEHNRLYWYRQTLGQGPEFLTYFQNEAQLEKSRLLSDRFSAERPKGSFSTLEIQRTEQGDSAMYLCASSSTGGPNQPQHFGDGTRLSIL.

The gene calls are TRBV27 and TRBJ2-3; D might be TRBD2 (5 bases). Trimming left V 4 bases short and J 0 bases short, with 11 bases between. This CDR3 region has 15 residues. Germline V gives CDR1 MNHEY, CDR2 SMNVEV (reference sequence). The CDR3 reads CASSSPGWSTDTQYF. In DNA form, the CDR3 reads TGTGCCAGCAGTTCCCCGGGATGGAGCACAGATACGCAGTATTTT.

The chain recombines TRBV6-5 with TRBJ2-7; D unresolved. Deletions cut 5 bases from V and 0 bases from J, with 5 bases between. This CDR3 spans 12 amino acids. Germline assignment: CDR1 MNHEY and CDR2 SVGAGI. The CDR3 loop reads CASSTVSYEQYF. The DNA for the CDR3 is TGTGCCAGCAGTACAGTCTCCTACGAGCAGTACTTC.

The chain joins TRBV2 to TRBJ1-6, with 7 bases lining up with TRBD1. The CDR3 length is 16 residues. The V segment lost 6 bases and the J segment 0 bases; nucleotides outside the gene matches: 5. The V gene's germline CDR1 is SNHLY and CDR2 FYNNEI. CDR3 DNA: TGTGCCAGCAGCGTCAGGGGGAGCTCCTATAATTCACCCCTCCACTTT. Residues: CASSVRGSSYNSPLHF. The full variable domain, rest sourced from reference TRBV2 and TRBJ1-6, is EPEVTQTPSHQVTQMGQEVILRCVPISNHLYFYWYRQILGQKVEFLVSFYNNEISEKSEIFDDQFSVERPDGSNFTLKIRSTKLEDSAMYFCASSVRGSSYNSPLHFGNGTRLTVT.

The rearrangement uses TRBV6-5 and TRBJ1-2; the match to TRBD1 covers 8 bases. V lost 0 bases to trimming and J lost 12 bases; unmatched junction nucleotides: 12. This CDR3 region has 15 residues. Looked up from germline, CDR1 is MNHEY and CDR2 is SVGAGI. The CDR3 DNA reads as TGTGCCAGCAGTTACTCATTTCAGGGGGCAGACGAGAACACCTTC. It translates to CASSYSFQGADENTF.

This clone showed up just once. Sequence at one end of the junction differs from germline and may be a read error. This chain uses TRBV7-2 with TRBJ2-1, with TRBD1 matching over 9 bases. The CDR3 consists of 15 residues. Per germline, CDR1 SGHTA and CDR2 FQGNSA. The CDR3 DNA reads TGTGCCAGCAGTTTAGACAGGGGGACCTACAATGAGCAGTTCTTC. Translated: CASSLDRGTYNEQFF.

This sequence joins TRBV7-9 and TRBJ2-1; 12 bases are shared with TRBD2. The CDR3 consists of 17 residues. The V segment lost 4 bases and the J segment 6 bases; nucleotides outside the gene matches: 10. Germline values: CDR1 SEHNR, CDR2 FQNEAQ (reference sequence). CDR3 nucleotides: TGTGCCAGCAGCTCAGCTAGCGGGAGGGCCTCAACCAATGAGCAGTTCTTC. Translating gives CASSSASGRASTNEQFF.

CDR3: CASRVLAGPVETQYF. The CDR3 region has the DNA TGTGCCAGCAGGGTTTTAGCGGGACCCGTCGAGACCCAGTACTTC. The gene calls are TRBV3-1 (or the pseudogene TRBV3-2) and TRBJ2-5, with 8 bases lining up with TRBD2. CDR1 is LGHDT, CDR2 YNNKEL, per germline (reference sequence). CDR3 length: 15 residues. The ends lost 6 bases at V and 5 bases at J; junction bases unmatched: 11.

This sequence joins TRBV7-2 and TRBJ2-6; 8 bases agree with TRBD1. Germline trimming cut 5 bases from V and 3 bases from J; bases unmatched to any gene: 6. Germline V gene lookup returns CDR1 SGHTA and CDR2 FQGNSA. CDR3 length equals 16 residues. The chain's CDR3 is CASSLDRAGGANVLTF. The DNA of the CDR3 is TGTGCCAGCAGCCTGGACAGGGCGGGTGGGGCCAACGTCCTGACTTTC.

CDR3 sequence (DNA): TGTGCCACCAGTGTCCCGGGGGGGAATGAGCAGTTCTTC. Residues: CATSVPGGNEQFF. This chain links TRBV24-1 with TRBJ2-1; 8 nucleotides line up with TRBD2. The CDR3 has 13 amino acids. CDR1 KGHDR and CDR2 SFDVKD come from the germline V gene. Trimming at V came to 5 bases and at J to 7 bases, leaving 3 bases not matched to a gene.